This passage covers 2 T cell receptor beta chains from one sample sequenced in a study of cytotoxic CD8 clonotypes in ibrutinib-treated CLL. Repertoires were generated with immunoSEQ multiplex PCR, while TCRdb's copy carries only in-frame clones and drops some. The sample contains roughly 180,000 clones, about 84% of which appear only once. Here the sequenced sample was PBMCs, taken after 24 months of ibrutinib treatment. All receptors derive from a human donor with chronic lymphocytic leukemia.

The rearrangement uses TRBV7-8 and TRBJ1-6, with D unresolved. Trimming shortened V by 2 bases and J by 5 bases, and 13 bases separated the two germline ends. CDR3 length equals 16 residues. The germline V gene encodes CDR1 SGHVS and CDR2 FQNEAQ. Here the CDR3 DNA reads TGTGCCAGCAGCTTACCCGGACGGCGAGATAATTCACCCCTCCACTTT. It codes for CASSLPGRRDNSPLHF.

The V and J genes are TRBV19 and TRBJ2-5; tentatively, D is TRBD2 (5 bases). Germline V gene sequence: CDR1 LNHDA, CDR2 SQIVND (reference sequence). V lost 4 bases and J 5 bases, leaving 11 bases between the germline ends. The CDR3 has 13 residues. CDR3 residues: CASSNRGSETQYF. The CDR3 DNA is TGTGCCAGTAGTAACCGGGGTTCCGAGACCCAGTACTTC. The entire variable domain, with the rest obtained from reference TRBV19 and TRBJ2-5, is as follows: DGGITQSPKYLFRKEGQNVTLSCEQNLNHDAMYWYRQDPGQGLRLIYYSQIVNDFQKGDIAEGYSVSREKKESFPLTVTSAQKNPTAFYLCASSNRGSETQYFGPGTRLLVL.